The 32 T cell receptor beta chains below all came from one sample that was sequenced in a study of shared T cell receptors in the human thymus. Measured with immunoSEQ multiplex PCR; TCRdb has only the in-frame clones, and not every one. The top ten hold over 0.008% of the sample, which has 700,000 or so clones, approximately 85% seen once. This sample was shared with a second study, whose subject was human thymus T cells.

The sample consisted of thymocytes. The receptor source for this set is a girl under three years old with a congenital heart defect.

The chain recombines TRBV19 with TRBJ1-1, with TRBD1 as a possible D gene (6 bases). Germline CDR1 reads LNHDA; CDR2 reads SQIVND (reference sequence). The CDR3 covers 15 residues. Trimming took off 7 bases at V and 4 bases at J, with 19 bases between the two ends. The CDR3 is CASKRSRTAITEAFF. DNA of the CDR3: TGTGCCAGTAAGAGGTCGAGGACAGCGATCACTGAAGCTTTCTTT.

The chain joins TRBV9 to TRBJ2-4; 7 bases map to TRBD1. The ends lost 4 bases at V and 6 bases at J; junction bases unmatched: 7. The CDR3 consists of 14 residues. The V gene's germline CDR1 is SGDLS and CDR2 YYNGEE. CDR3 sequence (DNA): TGTGCCAGCAGCCAGACAGGGCCAGGAAACATTCAGTACTTC. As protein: CASSQTGPGNIQYF.

CDR3 sequence reads: CAISDWQINQPQHF. The DNA for the CDR3 is TGTGCCATCAGTGATTGGCAGATCAATCAGCCCCAGCATTTT. The chain has TRBV10-3 and TRBJ1-5, with unresolved D. Between the trimmed V and J ends, which lost 3 bases and 3 bases, there was a span of 9 bases. The CDR3 has 14 residues. The germline CDR1 and CDR2 sequences are ENHRY and SYGVKD.

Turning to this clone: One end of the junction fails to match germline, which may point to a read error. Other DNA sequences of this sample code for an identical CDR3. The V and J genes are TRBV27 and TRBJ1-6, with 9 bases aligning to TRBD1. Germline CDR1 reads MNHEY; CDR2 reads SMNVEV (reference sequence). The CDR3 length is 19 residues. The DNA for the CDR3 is TGTGCCAGCAGTTTATCGGGGACAGGGAGTAGCTCCTATAATTCCCCCCTCCACTTT. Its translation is CASSLSGTGSSSYNSPLHF.

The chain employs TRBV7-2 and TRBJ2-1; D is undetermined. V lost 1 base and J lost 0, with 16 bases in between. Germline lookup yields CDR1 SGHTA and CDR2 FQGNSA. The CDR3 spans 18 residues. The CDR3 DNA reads TGTGCCAGCAGCTTAGTTGGTAGAGCCGAAAGCTCCTACAATGAGCAGTTCTTC. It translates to CASSLVGRAESSYNEQFF.

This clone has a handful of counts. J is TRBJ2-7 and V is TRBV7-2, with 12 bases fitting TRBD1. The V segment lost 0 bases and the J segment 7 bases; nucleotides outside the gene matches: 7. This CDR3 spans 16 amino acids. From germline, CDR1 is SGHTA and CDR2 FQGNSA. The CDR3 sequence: CASSLAKGQGAREQYF. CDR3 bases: TGTGCCAGCAGCTTAGCGAAGGGACAGGGGGCGAGGGAGCAGTACTTC.

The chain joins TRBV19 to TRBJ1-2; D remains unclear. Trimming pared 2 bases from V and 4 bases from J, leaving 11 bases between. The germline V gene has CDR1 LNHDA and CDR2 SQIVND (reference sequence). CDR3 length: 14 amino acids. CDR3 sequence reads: CASSILYSFYGYTF. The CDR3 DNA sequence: TGTGCCAGTAGTATACTATACAGCTTCTATGGCTACACCTTC.

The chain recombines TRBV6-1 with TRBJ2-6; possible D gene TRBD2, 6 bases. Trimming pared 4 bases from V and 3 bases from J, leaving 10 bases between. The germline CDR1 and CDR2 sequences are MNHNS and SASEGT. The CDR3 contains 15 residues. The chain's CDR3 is CASSGRVDGANVLTF. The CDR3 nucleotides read TGTGCCAGCAGTGGGAGGGTTGATGGGGCCAACGTCCTGACTTTC.

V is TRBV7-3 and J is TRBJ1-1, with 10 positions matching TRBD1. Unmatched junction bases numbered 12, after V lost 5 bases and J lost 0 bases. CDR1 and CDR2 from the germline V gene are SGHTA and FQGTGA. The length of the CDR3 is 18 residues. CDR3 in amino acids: CASSSRDRGEPMNTEAFF. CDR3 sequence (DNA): TGTGCCAGCAGCAGCCGGGACAGGGGCGAACCCATGAACACTGAAGCTTTCTTT.

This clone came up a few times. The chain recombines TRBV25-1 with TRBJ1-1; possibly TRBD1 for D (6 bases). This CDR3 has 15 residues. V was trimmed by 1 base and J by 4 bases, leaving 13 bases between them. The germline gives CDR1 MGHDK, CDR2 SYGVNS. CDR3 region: CASSESPGDVTEAFF. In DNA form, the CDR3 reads TGTGCCAGCAGTGAATCACCAGGGGATGTCACTGAAGCTTTCTTT.

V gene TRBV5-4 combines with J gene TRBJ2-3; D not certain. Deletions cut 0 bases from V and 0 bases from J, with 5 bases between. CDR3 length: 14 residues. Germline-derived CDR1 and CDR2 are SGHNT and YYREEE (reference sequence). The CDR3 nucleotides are TGTGCCAGCAGCTTGGACAGAAGCACAGATACGCAGTATTTT. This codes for CASSLDRSTDTQYF.

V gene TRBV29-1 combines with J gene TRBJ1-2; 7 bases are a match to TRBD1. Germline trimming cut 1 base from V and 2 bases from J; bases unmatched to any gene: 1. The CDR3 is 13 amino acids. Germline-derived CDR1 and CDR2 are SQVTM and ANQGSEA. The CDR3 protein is CSVEVDRNYGYTF. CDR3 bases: TGCAGCGTTGAAGTGGACAGGAACTATGGCTACACCTTC.

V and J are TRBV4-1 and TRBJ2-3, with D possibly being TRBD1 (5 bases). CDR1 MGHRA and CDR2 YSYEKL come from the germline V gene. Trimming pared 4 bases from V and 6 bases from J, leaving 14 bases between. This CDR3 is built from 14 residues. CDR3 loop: CASSRTGASDTQYF. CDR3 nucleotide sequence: TGCGCCAGCAGCCGTACTGGGGCATCGGATACGCAGTATTTT.

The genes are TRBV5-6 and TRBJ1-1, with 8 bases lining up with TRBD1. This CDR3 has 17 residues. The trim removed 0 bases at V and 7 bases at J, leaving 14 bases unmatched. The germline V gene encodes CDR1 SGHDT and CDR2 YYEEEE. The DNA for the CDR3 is TGTGCCAGCAGCTTGGCAGGGGGGACAGGTTCTAATAGTGAAGCTTTCTTT. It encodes CASSLAGGTGSNSEAFF.

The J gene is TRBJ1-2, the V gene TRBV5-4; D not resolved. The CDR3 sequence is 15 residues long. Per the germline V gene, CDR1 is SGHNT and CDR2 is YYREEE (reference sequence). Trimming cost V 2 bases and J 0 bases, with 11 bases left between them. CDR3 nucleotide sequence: TGTGCCAGCAGCTTCAAGACATCGTCTAACTATGGCTACACCTTC. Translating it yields CASSFKTSSNYGYTF.

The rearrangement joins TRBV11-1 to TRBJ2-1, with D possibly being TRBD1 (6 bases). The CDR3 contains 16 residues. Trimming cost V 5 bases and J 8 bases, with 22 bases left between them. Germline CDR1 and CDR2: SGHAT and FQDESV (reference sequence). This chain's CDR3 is CASSRLQGSVTDEQFF. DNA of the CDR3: TGTGCCAGCAGCCGATTACAGGGATCAGTGACAGATGAGCAGTTCTTC.

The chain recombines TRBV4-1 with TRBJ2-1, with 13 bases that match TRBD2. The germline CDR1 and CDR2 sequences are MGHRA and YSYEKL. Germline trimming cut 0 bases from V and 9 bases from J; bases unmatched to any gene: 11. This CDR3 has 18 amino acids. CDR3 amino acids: CASSQEKPRLAGGPEQFF. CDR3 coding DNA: TGCGCCAGCAGCCAAGAAAAACCTCGACTAGCGGGGGGACCTGAGCAGTTCTTC.

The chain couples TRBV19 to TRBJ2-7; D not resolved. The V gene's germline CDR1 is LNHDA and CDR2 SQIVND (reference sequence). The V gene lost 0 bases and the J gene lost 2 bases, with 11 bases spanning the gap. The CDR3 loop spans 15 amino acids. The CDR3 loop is CASSIDSVSPYEQYF. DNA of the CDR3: TGTGCCAGTAGTATAGATTCCGTCAGTCCCTACGAGCAGTACTTC.

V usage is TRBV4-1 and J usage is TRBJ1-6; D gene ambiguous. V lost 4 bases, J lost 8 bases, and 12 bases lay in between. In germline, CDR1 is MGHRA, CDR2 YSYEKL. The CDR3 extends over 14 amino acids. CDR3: CASSRKPGDSPLHF. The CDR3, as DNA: TGCGCCAGCAGCCGAAAGCCCGGGGATTCACCCCTCCACTTT.

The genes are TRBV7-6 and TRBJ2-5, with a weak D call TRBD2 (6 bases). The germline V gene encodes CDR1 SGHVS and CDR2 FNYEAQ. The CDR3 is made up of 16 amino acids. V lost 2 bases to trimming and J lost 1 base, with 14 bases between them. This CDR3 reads CASSLSTGVTQETQYF. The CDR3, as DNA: TGTGCCAGCAGCTTATCGACGGGGGTGACCCAAGAGACCCAGTACTTC.

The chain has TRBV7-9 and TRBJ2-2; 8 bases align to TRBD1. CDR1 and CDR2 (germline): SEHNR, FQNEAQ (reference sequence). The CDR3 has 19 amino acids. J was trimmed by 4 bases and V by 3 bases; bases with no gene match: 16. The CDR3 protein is CASSFRTGLHSVFTGELFF. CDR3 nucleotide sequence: TGTGCCAGCAGCTTTAGGACAGGGTTACACAGTGTTTTCACCGGGGAGCTGTTTTTT.

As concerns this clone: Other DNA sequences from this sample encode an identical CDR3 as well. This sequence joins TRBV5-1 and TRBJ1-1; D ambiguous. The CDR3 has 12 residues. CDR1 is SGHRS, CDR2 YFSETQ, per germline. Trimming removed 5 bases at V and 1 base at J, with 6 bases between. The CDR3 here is CASRAGNTEAFF. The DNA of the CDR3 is TGCGCCAGCAGGGCGGGGAACACTGAAGCTTTCTTT.

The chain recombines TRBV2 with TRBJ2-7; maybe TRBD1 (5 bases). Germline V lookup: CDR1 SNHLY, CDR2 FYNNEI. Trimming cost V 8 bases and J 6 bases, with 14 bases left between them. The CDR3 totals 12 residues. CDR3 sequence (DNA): TGTGCCAGCGCGCAGGGCCTGATCGAGCAGTACTTC. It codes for CASAQGLIEQYF.

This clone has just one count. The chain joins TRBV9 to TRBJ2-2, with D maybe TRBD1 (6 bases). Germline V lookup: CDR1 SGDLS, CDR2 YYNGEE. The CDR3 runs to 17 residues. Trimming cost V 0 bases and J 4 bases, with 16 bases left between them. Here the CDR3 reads CASSVGSVWDTTGELFF. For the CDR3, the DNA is TGTGCCAGCAGCGTAGGATCTGTGTGGGACACCACCGGGGAGCTGTTTTTT.

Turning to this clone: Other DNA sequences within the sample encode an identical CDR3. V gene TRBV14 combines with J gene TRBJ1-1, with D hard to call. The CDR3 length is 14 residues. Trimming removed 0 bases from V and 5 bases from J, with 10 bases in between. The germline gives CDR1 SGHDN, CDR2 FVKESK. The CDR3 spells CASSQDAGGTEAFF. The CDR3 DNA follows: TGTGCCAGCAGCCAAGATGCGGGCGGAACTGAAGCTTTCTTT.

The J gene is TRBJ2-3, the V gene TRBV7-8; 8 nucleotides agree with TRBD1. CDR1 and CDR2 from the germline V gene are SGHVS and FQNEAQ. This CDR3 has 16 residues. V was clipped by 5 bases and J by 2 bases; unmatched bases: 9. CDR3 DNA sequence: TGTGCCAGCAGCCCCGGACAGGGAGAAAACACAGATACGCAGTATTTT. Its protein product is CASSPGQGENTDTQYF.

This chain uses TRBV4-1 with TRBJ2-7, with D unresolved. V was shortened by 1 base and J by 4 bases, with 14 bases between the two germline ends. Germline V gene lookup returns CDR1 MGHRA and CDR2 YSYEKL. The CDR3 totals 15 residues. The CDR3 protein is CASSQVRRSLYEQYF. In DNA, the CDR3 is TGCGCCAGCAGCCAAGTACGAAGGAGCTTATACGAGCAGTACTTC.

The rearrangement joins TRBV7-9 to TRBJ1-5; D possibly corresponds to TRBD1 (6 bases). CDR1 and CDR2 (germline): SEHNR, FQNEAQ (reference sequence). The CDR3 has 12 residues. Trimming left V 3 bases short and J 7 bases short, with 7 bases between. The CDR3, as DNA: TGTGCCAGCAGCTTTGGGGGCCAGCCCCAGCATTTT. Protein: CASSFGGQPQHF.

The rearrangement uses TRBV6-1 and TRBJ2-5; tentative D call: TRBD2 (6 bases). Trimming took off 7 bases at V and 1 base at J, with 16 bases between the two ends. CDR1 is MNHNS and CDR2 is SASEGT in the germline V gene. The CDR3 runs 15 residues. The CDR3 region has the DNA TGTGCCAGCACCTATGAGGGACTGCTCCAAGAGACCCAGTACTTC. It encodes CASTYEGLLQETQYF.

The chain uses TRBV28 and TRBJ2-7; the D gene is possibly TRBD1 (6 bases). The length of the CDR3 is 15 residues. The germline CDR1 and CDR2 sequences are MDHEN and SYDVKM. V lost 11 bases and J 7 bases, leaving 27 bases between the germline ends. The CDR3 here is CASKQGTARKGEQYF. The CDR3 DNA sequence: TGTGCCTCCAAGCAGGGGACCGCCAGAAAGGGGGAGCAGTACTTC.

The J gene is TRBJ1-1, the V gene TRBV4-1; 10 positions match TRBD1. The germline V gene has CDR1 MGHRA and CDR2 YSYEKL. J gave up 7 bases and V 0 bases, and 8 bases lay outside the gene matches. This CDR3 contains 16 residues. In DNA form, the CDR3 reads TGCGCCAGCAGCCAAGATCCGAGACAGGGGGCAGGTGAAGCTTTCTTT. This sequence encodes CASSQDPRQGAGEAFF.

The CDR3 DNA sequence: TGCGCCAGCAGCCAAGCAAACCCAGCGGGGGGCTCCTACAATGAGCAGTTCTTC. Its protein product is CASSQANPAGGSYNEQFF. The rearrangement joins TRBV4-1 to TRBJ2-1, with 9 nucleotides matching TRBD2. Per the germline V gene, CDR1 is MGHRA and CDR2 is YSYEKL. The CDR3 covers 18 residues. V was pared by 1 base and J by 0 bases, with 7 bases of the junction left unmatched.